This TCR beta chain emerged from a study of blood T cell repertoires in COVID-19. On the study more broadly: Spain, Italy and the United States supplied samples that represented acute and convalescent COVID-19. PBMCs, B-cell-depleted T cells, or T cells provided the cDNA or gDNA that made up the material.

Deletions cut 0 bases from V and 4 bases from J, with 13 bases between. This CDR3 comprises 15 residues. The germline V gene has CDR1 SGHRS and CDR2 YFSETQ. Per the study methods: The assay estimated nucleated cells by amplifying reference gene primers. Clones were read by immunoSEQ multiplex PCR, and TCRdb kept only the in-frame ones, dropping some. V, J and clone size are those of that table, while D and trimming were read from the DNA. The sample shows about 120,000 clones, approximately 87% of them seen only once. Specimen: peripheral blood. This clonotype originated in a woman in her seventies with acute or convalescent COVID-19. The chain couples TRBV5-1 to TRBJ2-5; D is unclear. Here the CDR3 DNA reads TGCGCCAGCAGCTTGGCCGGTTTGAGTATAGAGACCCAGTACTTC. As protein: CASSLAGLSIETQYF.